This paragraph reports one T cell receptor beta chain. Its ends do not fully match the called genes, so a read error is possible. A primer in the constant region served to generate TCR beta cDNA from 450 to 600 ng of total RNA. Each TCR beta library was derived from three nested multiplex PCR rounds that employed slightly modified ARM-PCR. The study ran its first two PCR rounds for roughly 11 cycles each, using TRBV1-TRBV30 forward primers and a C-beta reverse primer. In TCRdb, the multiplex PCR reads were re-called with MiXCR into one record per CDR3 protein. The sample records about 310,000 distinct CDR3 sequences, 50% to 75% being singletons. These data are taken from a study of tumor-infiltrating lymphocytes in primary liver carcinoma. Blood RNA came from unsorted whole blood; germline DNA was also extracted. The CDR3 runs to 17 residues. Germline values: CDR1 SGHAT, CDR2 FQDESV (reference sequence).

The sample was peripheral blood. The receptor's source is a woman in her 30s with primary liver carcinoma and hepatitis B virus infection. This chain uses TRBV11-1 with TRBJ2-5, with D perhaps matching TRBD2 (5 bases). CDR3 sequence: CVSCPKVLRADQETQYF. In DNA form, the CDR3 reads TGTGTCAGCTGCCCTAAGGTGCTGCGGGCCGACCAAGAGACCCAGTACTTC.